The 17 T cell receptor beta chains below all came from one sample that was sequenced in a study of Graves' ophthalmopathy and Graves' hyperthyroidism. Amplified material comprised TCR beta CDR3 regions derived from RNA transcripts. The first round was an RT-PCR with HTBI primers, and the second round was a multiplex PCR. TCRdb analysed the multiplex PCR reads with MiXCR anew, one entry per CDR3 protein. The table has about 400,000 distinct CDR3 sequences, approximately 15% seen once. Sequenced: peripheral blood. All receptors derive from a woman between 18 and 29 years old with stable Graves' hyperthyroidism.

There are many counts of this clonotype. The CDR3 loop is CASSQGLGQALSGEGYTF. The DNA of the CDR3 is TGCGCCAGCAGCCAAGGGCTGGGACAGGCCTTGTCGGGGGAAGGCTACACCTTC. The chain employs TRBV4-1 and TRBJ1-2; 8 nucleotides agree with TRBD1. CDR3 length: 18 residues. V lost 1 base, J lost 8 bases, and 18 bases stayed unmatched. Germline lookup yields CDR1 MGHRA and CDR2 YSYEKL.

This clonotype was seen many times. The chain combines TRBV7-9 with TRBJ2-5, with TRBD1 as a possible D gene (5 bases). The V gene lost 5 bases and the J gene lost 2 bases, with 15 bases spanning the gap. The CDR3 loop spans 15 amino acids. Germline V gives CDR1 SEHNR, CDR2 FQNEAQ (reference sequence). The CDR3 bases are TGTGCCAGCAGCCAGACCCGACAGCCTCAAGAGACCCAGTACTTC. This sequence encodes CASSQTRQPQETQYF.

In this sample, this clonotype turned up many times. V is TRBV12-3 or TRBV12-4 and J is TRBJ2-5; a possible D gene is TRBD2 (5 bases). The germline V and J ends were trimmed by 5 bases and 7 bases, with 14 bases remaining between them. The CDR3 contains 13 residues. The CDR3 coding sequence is TGTGCCAGCAGTCAGGAGGCATTCGGGACCCAGTACTTC. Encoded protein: CASSQEAFGTQYF.

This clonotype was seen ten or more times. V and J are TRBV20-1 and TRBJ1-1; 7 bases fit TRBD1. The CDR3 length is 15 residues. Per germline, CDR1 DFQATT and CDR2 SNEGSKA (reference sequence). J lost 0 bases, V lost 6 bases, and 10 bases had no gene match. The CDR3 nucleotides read TGCAGTGCGTCCGGAACAGGGGCCCTGAACACTGAAGCTTTCTTT. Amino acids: CSASGTGALNTEAFF.

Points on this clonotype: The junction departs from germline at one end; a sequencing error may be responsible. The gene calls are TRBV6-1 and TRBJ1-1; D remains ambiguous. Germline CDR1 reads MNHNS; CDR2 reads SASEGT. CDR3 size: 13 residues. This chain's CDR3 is CASSESMNTEAYF. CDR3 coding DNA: TGTGCAAGCAGTGAAAGTATGAACACTGAAGCTTACTTT.

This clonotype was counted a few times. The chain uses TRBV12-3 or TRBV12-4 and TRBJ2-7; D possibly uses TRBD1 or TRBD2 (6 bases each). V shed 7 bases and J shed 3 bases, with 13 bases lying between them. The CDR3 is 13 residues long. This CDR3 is CASTEGDSYEQYF. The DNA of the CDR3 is TGTGCCAGCACGGAGGGGGATAGCTACGAGCAGTACTTC.

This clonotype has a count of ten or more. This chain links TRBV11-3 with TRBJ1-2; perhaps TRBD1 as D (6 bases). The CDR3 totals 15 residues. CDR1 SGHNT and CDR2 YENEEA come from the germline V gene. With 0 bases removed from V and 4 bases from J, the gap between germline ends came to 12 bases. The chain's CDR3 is CASSLDPRGSYGYTF. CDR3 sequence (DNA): TGTGCCAGCAGCTTAGATCCCAGGGGAAGCTATGGCTACACCTTC.

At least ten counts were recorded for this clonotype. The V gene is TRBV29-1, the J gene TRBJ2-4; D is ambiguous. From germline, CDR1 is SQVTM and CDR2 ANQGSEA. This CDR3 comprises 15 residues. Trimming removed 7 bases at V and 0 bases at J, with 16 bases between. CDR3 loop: CSATIRFIAKNIQYF. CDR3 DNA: TGCAGCGCAACTATTCGATTCATAGCCAAAAACATTCAGTACTTC.

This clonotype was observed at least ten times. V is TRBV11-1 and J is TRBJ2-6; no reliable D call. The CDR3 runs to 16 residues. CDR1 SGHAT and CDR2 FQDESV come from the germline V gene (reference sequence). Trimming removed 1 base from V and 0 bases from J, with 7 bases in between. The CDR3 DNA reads TGTGCCAGCAGCTTAGGGCAGGTCTCTGGGGCCAACGTCCTGACTTTC. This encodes CASSLGQVSGANVLTF.

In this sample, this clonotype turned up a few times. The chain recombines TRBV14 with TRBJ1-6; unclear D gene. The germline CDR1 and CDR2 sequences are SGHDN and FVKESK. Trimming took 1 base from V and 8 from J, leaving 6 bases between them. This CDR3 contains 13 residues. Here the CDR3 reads CASSQANYSPLHF. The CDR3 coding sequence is TGTGCCAGCAGCCAAGCTAACTATTCACCCCTCCACTTT.

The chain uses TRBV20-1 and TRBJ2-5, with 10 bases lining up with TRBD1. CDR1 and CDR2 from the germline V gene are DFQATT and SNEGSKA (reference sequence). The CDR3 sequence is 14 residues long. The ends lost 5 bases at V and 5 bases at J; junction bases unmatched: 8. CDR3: CSAAQTGGWETQYF. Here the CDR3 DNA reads TGCAGTGCTGCTCAGACAGGGGGCTGGGAGACCCAGTACTTC.

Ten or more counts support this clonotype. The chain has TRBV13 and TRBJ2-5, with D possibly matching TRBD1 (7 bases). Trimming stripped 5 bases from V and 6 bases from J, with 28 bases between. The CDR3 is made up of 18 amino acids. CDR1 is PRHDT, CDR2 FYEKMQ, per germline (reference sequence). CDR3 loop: CASSRLTSLEGAGKTQYF. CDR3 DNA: TGTGCCAGCAGCCGACTAACCTCCCTGGAGGGGGCGGGGAAGACCCAGTACTTC.

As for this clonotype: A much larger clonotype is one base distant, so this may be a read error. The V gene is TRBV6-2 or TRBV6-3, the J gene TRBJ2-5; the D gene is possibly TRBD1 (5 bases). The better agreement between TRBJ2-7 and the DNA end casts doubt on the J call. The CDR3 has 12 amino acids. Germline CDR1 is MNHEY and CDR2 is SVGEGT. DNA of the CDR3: TGTGCCAGCGGGGCCGCCCCTGACGAGCAGTACTTC. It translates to CASGAAPDEQYF.

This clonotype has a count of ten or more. CDR3 sequence reads: CATSGLNLQGTGELFF. In nucleotides, the CDR3 is TGTGCCACCAGTGGGTTGAACCTCCAGGGCACCGGGGAGCTGTTTTTT. The J gene is TRBJ2-2, the V gene TRBV24-1; TRBD1 is a possible D gene (5 bases). Trimming removed 5 bases from V and 4 bases from J, with 16 bases in between. The germline V gene encodes CDR1 KGHDR and CDR2 SFDVKD. This CDR3 is built from 16 residues.

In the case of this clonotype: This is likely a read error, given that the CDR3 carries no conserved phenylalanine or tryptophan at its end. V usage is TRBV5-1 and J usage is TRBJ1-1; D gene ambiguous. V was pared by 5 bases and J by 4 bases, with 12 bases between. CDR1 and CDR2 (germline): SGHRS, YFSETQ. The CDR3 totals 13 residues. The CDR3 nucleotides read TGCGCCAGCAGTCGCCAACCGGGCACTGAAGCTTTCTGT. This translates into CASSRQPGTEAFC.

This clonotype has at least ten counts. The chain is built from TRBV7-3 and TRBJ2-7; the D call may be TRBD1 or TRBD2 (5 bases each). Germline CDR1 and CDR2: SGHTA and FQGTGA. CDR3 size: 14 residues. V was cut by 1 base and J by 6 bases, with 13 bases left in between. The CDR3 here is CASSLIGDHREQYF. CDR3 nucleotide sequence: TGTGCCAGCAGCTTAATTGGGGACCACCGCGAGCAGTACTTC.

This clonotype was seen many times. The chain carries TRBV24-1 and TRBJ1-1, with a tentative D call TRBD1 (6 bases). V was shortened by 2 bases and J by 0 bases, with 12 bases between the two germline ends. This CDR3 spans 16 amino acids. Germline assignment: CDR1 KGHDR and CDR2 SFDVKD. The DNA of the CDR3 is TGTGCCACCAGTGATTCCTCAGACAGGATGAACACTGAAGCTTTCTTT. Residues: CATSDSSDRMNTEAFF.